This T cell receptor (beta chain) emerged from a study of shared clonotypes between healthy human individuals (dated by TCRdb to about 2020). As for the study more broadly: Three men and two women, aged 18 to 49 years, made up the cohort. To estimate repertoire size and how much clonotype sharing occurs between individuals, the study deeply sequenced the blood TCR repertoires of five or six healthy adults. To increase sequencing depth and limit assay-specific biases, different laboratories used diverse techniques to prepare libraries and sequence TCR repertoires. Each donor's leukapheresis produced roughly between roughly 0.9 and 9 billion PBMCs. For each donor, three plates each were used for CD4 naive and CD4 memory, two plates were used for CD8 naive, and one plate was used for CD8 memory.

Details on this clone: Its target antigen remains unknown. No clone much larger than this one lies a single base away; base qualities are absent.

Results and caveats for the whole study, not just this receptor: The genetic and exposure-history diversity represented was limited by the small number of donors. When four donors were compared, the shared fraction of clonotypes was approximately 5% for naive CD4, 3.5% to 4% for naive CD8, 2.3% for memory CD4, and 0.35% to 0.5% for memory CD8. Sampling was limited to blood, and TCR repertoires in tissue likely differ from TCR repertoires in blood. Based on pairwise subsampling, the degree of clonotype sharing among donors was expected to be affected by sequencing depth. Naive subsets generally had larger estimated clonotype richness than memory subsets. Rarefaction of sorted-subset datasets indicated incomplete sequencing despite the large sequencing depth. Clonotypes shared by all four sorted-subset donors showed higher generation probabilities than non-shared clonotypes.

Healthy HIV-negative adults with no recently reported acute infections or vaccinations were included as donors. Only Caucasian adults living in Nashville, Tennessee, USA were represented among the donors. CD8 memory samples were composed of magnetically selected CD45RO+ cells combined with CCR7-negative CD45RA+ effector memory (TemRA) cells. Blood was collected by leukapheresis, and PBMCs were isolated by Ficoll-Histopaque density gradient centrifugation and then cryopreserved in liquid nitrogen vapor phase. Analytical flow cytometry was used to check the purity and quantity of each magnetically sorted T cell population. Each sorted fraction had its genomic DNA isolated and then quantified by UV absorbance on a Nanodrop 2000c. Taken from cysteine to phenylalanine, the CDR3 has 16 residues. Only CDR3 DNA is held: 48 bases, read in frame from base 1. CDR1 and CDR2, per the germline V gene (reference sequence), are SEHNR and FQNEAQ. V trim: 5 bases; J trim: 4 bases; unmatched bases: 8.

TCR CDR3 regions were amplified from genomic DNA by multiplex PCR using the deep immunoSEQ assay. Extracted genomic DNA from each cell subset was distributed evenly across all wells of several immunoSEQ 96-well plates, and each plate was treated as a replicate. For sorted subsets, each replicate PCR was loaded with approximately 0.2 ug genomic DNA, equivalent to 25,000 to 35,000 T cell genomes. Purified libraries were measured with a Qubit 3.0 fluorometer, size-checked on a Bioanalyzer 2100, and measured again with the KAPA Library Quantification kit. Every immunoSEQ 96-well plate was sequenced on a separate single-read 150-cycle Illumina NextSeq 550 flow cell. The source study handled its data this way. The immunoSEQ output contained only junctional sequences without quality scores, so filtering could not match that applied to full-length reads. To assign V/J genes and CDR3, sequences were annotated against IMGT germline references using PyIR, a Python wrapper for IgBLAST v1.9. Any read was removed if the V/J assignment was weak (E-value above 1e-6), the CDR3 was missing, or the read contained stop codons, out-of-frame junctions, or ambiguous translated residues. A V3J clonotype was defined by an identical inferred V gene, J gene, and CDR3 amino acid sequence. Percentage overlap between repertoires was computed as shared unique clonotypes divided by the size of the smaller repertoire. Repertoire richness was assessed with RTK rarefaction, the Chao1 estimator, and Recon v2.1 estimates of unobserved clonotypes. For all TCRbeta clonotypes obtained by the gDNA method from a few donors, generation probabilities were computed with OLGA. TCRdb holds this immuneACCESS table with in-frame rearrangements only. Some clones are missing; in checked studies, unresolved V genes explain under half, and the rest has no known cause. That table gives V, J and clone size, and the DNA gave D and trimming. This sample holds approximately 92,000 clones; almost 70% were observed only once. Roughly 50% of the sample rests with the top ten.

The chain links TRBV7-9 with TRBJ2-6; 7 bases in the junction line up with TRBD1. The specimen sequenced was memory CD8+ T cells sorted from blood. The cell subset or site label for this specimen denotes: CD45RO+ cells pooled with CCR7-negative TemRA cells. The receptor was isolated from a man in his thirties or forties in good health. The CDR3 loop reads CASSRQGGSGANVLTF. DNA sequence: TGTGCCAGCAGCCGTCAAGGGGGCTCCGGGGCCAACGTCCTGACTTTC.